This entry lists 14 T cell receptor beta chains sequenced from one sample in a study of CD8+CD57+ T cells in acquired aplastic anemia. According to the study, genomic DNA was the template for TCR beta VDJ and CDR3 profiling. One entry per CDR3 protein results from TCRdb running MiXCR on the reads. The sample lists 400,000 to 500,000 distinct CDR3 sequences, under 80% seen once, with approximately 4% in the top ten. The material sequenced was sorted CD4+, CD8+, or CD8+CD57+ T cells (not recorded which) from PBMCs. The receptors originated from a human donor in good health, serving as a control.

Remarks on this clonotype: A much larger clone is a single base away; this may be a read error. The V and J genes are TRBV5-4 and TRBJ2-1, with 7 bases identical to TRBD2. Per germline, CDR1 SGHNT and CDR2 YYREEE (reference sequence). The CDR3 has 13 amino acids. In nucleotides, the CDR3 is TGTGCCAGCAGGGGGGGGTGGGTCGATGAGCAGTCCTTC. Its translation: CASRGGWVDEQSF.

The V gene is TRBV2, the J gene TRBJ1-2; D is ambiguous. CDR1 is SNHLY and CDR2 is FYNNEI in the germline V gene. Trimming shortened V by 6 bases and J by 2 bases, and 13 bases separated the two germline ends. The CDR3 has 14 residues. The CDR3 sequence is CASRTPGRNYGYTF. In DNA, the CDR3 is TGTGCCAGCAGAACCCCAGGCAGGAACTATGGCTACACCTTC. Based on the CDR3 plus reference TRBV2 and TRBJ1-2, the full variable domain is EPEVTQTPSHQVTQMGQEVILRCVPISNHLYFYWYRQILGQKVEFLVSFYNNEISEKSEIFDDQFSVERPDGSNFTLKIRSTKLEDSAMYFCASRTPGRNYGYTFGSGTRLTVV.

The chain carries TRBV29-1 and TRBJ2-7; tentatively, D is TRBD2 (6 bases). The germline gives CDR1 SQVTM, CDR2 ANQGSEA. The CDR3 covers 12 residues. V was shortened by 8 bases and J by 3 bases, with 14 bases between the two germline ends. The CDR3 is CSFRDSGYEQYF. In nucleotides, the CDR3 is TGCAGCTTTCGGGACTCAGGCTACGAGCAGTACTTC.

The chain has TRBV11-2 and TRBJ1-1; a weak D match, TRBD1 (6 bases). Trimming shortened V by 2 bases and J by 2 bases, and 12 bases separated the two germline ends. In germline, CDR1 is SGHAT, CDR2 FQNNGV. The CDR3 sequence is 15 residues long. The CDR3 DNA reads as TGTGCCAGCAGCTTAAACCCACAGGGTAACACTGAAGCTTTCTTT. Protein product: CASSLNPQGNTEAFF.

This clonotype was seen repeatedly, ten times or more. This chain joins TRBV12-3 or TRBV12-4 and TRBJ1-1; perhaps TRBD1 as D (6 bases). With 6 bases removed from V and 6 bases from J, the gap between germline ends came to 17 bases. CDR3 length: 14 residues. Written as DNA, the CDR3 is TGTGCCAGCAGCCCGCGGAGAGGGGGTTCTGAAGCTTTCTTT. It yields the protein CASSPRRGGSEAFF.

Worth noting for this clonotype: Mismatch with germline at one junction end may stem from a read error. This chain uses TRBV5-1 with TRBJ2-5; tentatively, D is TRBD2 (6 bases). The germline V gene encodes CDR1 SGHRS and CDR2 YFSETQ. The CDR3 spans 14 residues. This chain's CDR3 is CASSTRLERNEQLF. The CDR3 DNA follows: TGCGCCAGCAGCACCCGACTAGAGCGCAATGAGCAGCTCTTC.

This clonotype was seen a single time. V gene TRBV5-4 combines with J gene TRBJ2-7; D is undetermined. Trimming stripped 4 bases from V and 0 bases from J, with 8 bases between. There are 13 residues in the CDR3. The germline gives CDR1 SGHNT, CDR2 YYREEE (reference sequence). The CDR3 DNA sequence: TGTGCCAGCAGCCAGTCGAGCTCCTACGAGCAGTACTTC. Translated, it gives CASSQSSSYEQYF.

To note about this clonotype: The junction departs from the called germline gene at one end, perhaps through a read error. The rearrangement links TRBV20-1 to TRBJ1-1, with D tentatively TRBD1 (6 bases). CDR1 is DFQATT, CDR2 SNEGSKA, per germline (reference sequence). The CDR3 covers 11 residues. CDR3 sequence: CSARNRRGAVF. The CDR3 nucleotides are TGCAGTGCTAGGAATCGGCGGGGGGCTGTCTTT.

This clonotype has a single count. This chain links TRBV15 with TRBJ1-2; the D gene is possibly TRBD1 (6 bases). Germline V lookup: CDR1 LNHNV, CDR2 YYDKDF (reference sequence). The CDR3 is made up of 14 amino acids. Trimming cost V 4 bases and J 8 bases, with 17 bases left between them. CDR3 bases: TGTGCCACCAGCAAACCGGGGGCCGTAAGGGGCTACACCTTC. As protein: CATSKPGAVRGYTF.

This chain uses TRBV11-2 with TRBJ2-5; tentative D call: TRBD2 (5 bases). This CDR3 region has 11 residues. CDR1 and CDR2 (germline): SGHAT, FQNNGV. V lost 3 bases to trimming and J lost 11 bases, with 10 bases between them. The CDR3 is CASSLPPGQYF. CDR3 in DNA: TGTGCCAGCAGCTTGCCCCCGGGACAGTACTTC.

This clonotype was counted many times. The J gene is TRBJ1-2, the V gene TRBV5-4, with D tentatively TRBD1 (6 bases). Trimming stripped 0 bases from V and 5 bases from J, with 11 bases between. Germline CDR1 and CDR2: SGHNT and YYREEE (reference sequence). The CDR3 is made up of 14 amino acids. DNA of the CDR3: TGTGCCAGCAGCTTGGATCCAGGGGAGTATGGCTACACCTTC. Its translation: CASSLDPGEYGYTF.

In its sample, this clonotype was seen many times. CDR3 coding DNA: TGTGCCAGCAGTTTAATTCATGACGGGTACAATGAGCAGTTCTTC. Its translation is CASSLIHDGYNEQFF. The J gene is TRBJ2-1, the V gene TRBV12-3 or TRBV12-4; D remains ambiguous. The V end was cut by 2 bases, the J end by 4 bases, with 12 bases between. The CDR3 spans 15 residues.

Concerning this clonotype itself: An end of the junction differs from the germline gene, which may be a read error. This chain links TRBV7-6 with TRBJ2-1, with 11 bases lining up with TRBD2. Germline CDR1 and CDR2: SGHVS and FNYEAQ. This CDR3 spans 14 amino acids. CDR3 region: CASSVGLAGGGETF. The CDR3 region has the DNA TGTGCCAGCAGCGTAGGGCTAGCGGGGGGTGGGGAAACCTTC.

There are many counts of this clonotype. The chain carries TRBV6-1 and TRBJ2-1; 14 bases line up with TRBD2. The CDR3 length is 14 residues. V lost 7 bases and J lost 8; bases outside the gene matches: 4. The germline gives CDR1 MNHNS, CDR2 SASEGT. The CDR3, as DNA: TGTGCCAGCATCCGACTAGCGGGGGGGCATGAGCAGTTCTTC. Its translation is CASIRLAGGHEQFF.